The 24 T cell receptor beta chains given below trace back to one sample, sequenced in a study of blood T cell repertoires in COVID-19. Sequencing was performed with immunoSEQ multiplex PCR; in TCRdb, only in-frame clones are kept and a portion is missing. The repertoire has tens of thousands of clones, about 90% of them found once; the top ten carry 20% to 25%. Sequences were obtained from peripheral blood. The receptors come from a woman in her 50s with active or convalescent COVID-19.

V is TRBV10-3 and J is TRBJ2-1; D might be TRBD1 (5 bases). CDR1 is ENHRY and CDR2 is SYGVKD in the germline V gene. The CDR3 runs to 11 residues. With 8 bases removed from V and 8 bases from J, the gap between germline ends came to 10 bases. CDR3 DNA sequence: TGTGCCATCTCCGAAGGGGATGAGCAGTTCTTC. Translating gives CAISEGDEQFF.

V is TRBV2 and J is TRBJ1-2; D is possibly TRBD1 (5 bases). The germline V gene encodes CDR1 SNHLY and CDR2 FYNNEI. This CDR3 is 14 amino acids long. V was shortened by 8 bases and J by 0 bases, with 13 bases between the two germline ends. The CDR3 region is CASSPRGTNYGYTF. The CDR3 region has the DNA TGTGCCAGCTCCCCTAGGGGAACTAACTATGGCTACACCTTC.

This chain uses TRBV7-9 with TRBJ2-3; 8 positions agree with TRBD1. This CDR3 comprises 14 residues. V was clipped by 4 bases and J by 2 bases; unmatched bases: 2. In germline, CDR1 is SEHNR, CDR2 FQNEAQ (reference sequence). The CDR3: CASSSGQDTDTQYF. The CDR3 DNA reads TGTGCCAGCAGCTCGGGACAGGACACAGATACGCAGTATTTT.

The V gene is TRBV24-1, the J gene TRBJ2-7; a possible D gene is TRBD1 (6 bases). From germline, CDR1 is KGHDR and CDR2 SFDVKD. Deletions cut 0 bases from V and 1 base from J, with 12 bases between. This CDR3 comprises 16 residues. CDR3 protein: CATSDLRRGASYEQYF. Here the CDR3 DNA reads TGTGCCACCAGTGATTTGCGCAGGGGAGCATCCTACGAGCAGTACTTC.

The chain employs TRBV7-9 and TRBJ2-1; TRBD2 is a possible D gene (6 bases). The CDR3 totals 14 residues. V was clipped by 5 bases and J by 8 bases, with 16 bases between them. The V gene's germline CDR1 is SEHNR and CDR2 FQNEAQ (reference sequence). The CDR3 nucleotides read TGTGCCAGCAGCGTAGACTTGACGGGGGATGAGCAGTTCTTC. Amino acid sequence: CASSVDLTGDEQFF.

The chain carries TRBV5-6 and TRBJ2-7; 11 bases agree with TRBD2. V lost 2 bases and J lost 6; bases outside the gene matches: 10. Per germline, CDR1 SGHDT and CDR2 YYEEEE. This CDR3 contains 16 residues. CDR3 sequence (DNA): TGTGCCAGCAGCTTTGGGATACTAGCGGGAGCACCCGAGCAGTACTTC. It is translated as CASSFGILAGAPEQYF.

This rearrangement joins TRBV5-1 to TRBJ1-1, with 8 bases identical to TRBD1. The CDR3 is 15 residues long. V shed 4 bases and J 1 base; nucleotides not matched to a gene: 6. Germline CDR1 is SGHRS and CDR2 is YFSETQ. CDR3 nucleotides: TGCGCCAGCAGCCTTGGGGACAGGCGGAACACTGAAGCTTTCTTT. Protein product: CASSLGDRRNTEAFF.

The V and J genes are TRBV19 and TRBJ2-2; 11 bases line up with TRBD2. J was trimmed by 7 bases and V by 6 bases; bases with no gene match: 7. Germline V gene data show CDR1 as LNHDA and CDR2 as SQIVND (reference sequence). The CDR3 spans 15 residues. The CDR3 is CASSRTSGWDGELFF. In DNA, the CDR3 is TGTGCCAGTAGCAGGACTAGCGGGTGGGACGGGGAGCTGTTTTTT.

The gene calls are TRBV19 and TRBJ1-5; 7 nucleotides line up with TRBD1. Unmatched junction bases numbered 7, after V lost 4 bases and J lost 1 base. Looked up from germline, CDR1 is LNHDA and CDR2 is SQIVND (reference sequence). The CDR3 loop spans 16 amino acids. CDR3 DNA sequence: TGTGCCAGTAGTACACACCTACAGGGGAGCAATCAGCCCCAGCATTTT. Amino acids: CASSTHLQGSNQPQHF.

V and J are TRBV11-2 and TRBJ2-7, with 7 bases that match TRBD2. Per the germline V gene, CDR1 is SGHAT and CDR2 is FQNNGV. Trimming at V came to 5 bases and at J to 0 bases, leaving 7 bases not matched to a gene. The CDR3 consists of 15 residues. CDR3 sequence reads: CASSQPGLYSYEQYF. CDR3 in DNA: TGTGCCAGCAGCCAACCGGGACTATACTCCTACGAGCAGTACTTC.

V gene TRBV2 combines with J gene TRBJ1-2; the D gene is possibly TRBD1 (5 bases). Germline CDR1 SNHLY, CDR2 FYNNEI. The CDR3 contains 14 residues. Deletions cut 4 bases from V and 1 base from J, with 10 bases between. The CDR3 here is CASSVGQINYGYTF. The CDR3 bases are TGTGCCAGCAGTGTAGGACAAATTAACTATGGCTACACCTTC.

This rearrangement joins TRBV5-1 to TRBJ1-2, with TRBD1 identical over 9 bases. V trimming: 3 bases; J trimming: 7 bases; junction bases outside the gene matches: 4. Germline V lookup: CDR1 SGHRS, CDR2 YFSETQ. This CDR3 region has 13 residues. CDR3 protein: CASSSDRGGGYTF. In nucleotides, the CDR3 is TGCGCCAGCAGCTCGGACAGGGGAGGTGGCTACACCTTC.

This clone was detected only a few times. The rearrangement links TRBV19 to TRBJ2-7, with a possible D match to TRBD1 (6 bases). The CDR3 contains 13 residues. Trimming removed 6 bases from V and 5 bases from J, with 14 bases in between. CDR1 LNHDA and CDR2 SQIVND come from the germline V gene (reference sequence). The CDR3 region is CASSRGASDEQYF. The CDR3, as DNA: TGTGCCAGTAGCAGGGGCGCGTCGGACGAGCAGTACTTC.

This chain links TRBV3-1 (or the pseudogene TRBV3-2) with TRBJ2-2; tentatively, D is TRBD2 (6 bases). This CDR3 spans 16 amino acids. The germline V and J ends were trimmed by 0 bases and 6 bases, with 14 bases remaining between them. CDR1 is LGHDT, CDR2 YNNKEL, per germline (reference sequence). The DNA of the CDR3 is TGTGCCAGCAGCCAAGAGCCCTGGGGGAGGCCCGGGGAGCTGTTTTTT. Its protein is CASSQEPWGRPGELFF.

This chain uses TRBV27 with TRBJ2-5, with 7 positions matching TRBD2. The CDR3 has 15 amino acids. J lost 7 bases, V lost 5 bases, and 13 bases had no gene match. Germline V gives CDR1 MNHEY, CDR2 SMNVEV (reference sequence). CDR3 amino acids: CASSREAGPGRTQYF. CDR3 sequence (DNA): TGTGCCAGCAGTAGAGAAGCGGGACCAGGGAGGACCCAGTACTTC.

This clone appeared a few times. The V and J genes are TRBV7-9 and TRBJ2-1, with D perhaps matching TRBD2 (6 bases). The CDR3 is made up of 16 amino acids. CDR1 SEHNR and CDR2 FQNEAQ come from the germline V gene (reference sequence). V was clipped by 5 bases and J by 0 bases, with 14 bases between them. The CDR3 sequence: CASSPGGAGSYNEQFF. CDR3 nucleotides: TGTGCCAGCAGCCCCGGAGGGGCGGGCTCCTACAATGAGCAGTTCTTC.

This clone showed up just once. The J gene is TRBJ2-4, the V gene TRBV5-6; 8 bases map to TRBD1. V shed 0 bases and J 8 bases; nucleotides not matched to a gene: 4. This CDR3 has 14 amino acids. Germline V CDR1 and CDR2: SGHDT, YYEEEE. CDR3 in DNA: TGTGCCAGCAGCTTGGGACAGGGGATGGACATTCAGTACTTC. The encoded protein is CASSLGQGMDIQYF.

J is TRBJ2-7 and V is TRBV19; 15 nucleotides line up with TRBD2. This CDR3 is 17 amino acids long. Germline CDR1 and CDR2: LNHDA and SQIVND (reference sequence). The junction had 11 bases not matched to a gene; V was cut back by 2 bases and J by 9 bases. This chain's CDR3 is CASSITGTSGRSAGQYF. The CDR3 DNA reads TGTGCCAGTAGTATAACCGGGACTAGCGGGAGGTCCGCCGGGCAGTACTTC.

The CDR3 DNA reads as TGTGCCAGCAGTAGATTACTAGCGGCAGATACGCAGTATTTT. Its protein product is CASSRLLAADTQYF. The chain couples TRBV2 to TRBJ2-3; 8 bases are shared with TRBD2. Germline assignment: CDR1 SNHLY and CDR2 FYNNEI. The J segment lost 4 bases and the V segment lost 5 bases, leaving 5 bases of the junction unmatched. The CDR3 runs 14 residues.

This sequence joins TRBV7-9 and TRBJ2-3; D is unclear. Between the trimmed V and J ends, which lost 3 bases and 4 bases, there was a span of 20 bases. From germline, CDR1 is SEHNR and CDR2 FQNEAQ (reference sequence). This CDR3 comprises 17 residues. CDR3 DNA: TGTGCCAGCAGCTTTCCCCGCGGCCCCGCGATCTCAGATACGCAGTATTTT. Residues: CASSFPRGPAISDTQYF.

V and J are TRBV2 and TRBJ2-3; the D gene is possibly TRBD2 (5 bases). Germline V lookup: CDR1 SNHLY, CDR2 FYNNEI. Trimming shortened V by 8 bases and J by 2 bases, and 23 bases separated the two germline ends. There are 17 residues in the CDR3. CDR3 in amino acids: CASGFARERGNTDTQYF. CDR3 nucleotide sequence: TGTGCCAGCGGGTTCGCGAGGGAGAGAGGGAACACAGATACGCAGTATTTT.

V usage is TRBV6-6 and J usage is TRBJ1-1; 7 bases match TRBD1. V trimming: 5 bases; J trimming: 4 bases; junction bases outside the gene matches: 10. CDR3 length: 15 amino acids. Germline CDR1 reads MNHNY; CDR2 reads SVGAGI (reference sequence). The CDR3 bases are TGTGCCAGCAGTACGATACAGGGGCGGGGCACTGAAGCTTTCTTT. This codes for CASSTIQGRGTEAFF.

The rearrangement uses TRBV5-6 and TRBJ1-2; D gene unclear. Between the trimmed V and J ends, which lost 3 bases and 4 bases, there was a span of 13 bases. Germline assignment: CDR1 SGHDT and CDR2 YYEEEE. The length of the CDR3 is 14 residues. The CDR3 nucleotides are TGTGCCAGCAGCTCGGGTCCAGTTTCCTATGGCTACACCTTC. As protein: CASSSGPVSYGYTF.

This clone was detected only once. The CDR3, as DNA: TGTGCCAGCAGGGGACCCAGCTTGGCGGGACAGGGTTCACCCCTCCACTTT. Residues: CASRGPSLAGQGSPLHF. This rearrangement joins TRBV5-5 to TRBJ1-6; TRBD1 agrees at 9 bases. The CDR3 is made up of 17 amino acids. V dropped 5 bases and J dropped 9; count of bases not matched to a gene: 15. From germline, CDR1 is SGHKS and CDR2 YYEKEE (reference sequence).